This entry concerns a single T cell receptor (beta chain). Sequenced by immunoSEQ multiplex PCR; TCRdb stores in-frame clones only, minus some. Among about 6,300 clones listed, 70% were seen once. The data derive from a study of OX40 agonist ivuxolimab in advanced cancers. The V gene end was trimmed by 5 bases and the J gene end by 8 bases; junction bases not matched to a gene: 1. The CDR3 is 12 residues long. Germline V CDR1 and CDR2: SEHNR, FQNEAQ (reference sequence). The specimen was CD4+ or CD8+ T cells sorted from blood, collected in a trial of the OX40 agonist ivuxolimab. This TCR derives from an adult with an advanced solid tumor such as melanoma, head and neck, liver or kidney cancer. The V gene is TRBV7-9, the J gene TRBJ1-5; 9 bases are shared with TRBD1. CDR3 region: CASSRTGEPQHF. The CDR3 nucleotides are TGTGCCAGCAGCCGGACAGGGGAGCCCCAGCATTTT.